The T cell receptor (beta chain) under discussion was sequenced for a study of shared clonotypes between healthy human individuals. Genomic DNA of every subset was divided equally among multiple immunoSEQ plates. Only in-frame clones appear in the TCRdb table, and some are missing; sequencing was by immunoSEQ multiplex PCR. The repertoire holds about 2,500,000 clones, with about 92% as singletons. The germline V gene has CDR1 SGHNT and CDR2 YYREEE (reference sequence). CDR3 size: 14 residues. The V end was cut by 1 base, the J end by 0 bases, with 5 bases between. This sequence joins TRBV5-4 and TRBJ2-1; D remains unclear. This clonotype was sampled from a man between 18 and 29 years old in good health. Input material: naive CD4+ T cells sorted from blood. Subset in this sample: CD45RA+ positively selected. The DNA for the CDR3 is TGTGCCAGCAGCTTGAAGGGCTCCTACAATGAGCAGTTCTTC. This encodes CASSLKGSYNEQFF. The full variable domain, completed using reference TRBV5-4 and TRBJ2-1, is ETGVTQSPTHLIKTRGQQVTLRCSSQSGHNTVSWYQQALGQGPQFIFQYYREEENGRGNFPPRFSGLQFPNYSSELNVNALELDDSALYLCASSLKGSYNEQFFGPGTRLTVL.